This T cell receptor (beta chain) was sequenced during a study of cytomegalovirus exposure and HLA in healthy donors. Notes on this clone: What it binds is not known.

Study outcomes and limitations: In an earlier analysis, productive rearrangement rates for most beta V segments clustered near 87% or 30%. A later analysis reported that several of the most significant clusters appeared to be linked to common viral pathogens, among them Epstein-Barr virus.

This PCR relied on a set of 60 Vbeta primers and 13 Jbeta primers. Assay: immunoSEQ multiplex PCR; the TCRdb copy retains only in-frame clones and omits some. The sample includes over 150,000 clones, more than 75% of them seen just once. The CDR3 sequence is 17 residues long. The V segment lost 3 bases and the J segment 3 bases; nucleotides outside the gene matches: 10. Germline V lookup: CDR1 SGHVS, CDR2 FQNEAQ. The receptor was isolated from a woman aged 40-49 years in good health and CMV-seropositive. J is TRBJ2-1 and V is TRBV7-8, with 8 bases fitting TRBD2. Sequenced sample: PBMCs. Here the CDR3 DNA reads TGTGCCAGCAGCTTCATCGAGCGGGAGTTGGACTACAATGAGCAGTTCTTC. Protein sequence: CASSFIERELDYNEQFF. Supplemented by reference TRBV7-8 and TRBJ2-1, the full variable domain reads GAGVSQSPRYKVAKRGQDVALRCDPISGHVSLFWYQQALGQGPEFLTYFQNEAQLDKSGLPSDRFFAERPEGSVSTLKIQRTQQEDSAVYLCASSFIERELDYNEQFFGPGTRLTVL.